The clone carrying this T cell receptor beta chain was counted only a few times. Antigen: not known. Time point meaning: patch test 2, 6 weeks after DPC sensitization. Sample treatment: therapeutic diphenylcyclopropenone sensitization with weekly scalp DPC. This record comes from a study of human T cells and chemical hapten exposure. For the study at large: DPC (0.01%) was patch tested on the upper back and read at 6 days. General study points: PT1 expanded TCR numbers tracked positively with patch test score. No alteration of TCRs above 1 in 1000 frequency was seen with DPC sensitization.

TCRdb passed the RACE reads through MiXCR, listing each CDR3 protein once. The sample lists 360,000 or so distinct CDR3 sequences; about 6% were seen once. Trimming pared 7 bases from V and 3 bases from J, leaving 16 bases between. CDR3 length equals 16 residues. This rearrangement joins TRBV12-3 or TRBV12-4 to TRBJ1-6; no firm D call. This TCR came from a woman aged 18-35 years with alopecia areata. Some clones in this sample may be carry-over from other donors' samples. The sequences come from whole blood, collected in connection with sensitization to the hapten diphenylcyclopropenone (DPC). The CDR3 region has the DNA TGTGCCAGCATTAGTTCGACGACGGGCTATAATTCACCCCTCCACTTT. Protein: CASISSTTGYNSPLHF.